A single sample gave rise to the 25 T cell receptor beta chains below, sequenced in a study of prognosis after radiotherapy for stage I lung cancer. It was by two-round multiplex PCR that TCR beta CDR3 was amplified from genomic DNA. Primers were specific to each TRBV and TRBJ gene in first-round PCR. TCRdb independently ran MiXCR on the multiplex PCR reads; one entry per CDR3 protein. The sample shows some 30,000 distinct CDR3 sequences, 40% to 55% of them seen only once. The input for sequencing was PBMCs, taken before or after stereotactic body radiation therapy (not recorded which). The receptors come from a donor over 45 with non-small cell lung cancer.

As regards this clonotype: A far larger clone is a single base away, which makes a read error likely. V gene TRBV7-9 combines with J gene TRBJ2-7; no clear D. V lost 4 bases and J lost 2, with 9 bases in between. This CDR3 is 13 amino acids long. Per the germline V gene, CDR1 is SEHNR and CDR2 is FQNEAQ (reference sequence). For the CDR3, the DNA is TGTGCCAGCAGCTACTACACTCCCTACGAGCAGTACTTC. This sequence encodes CASSYYTPYEQYF.

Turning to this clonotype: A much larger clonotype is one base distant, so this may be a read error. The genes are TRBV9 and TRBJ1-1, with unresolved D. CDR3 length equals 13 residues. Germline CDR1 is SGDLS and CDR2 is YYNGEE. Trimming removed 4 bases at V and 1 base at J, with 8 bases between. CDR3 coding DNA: TGTGCCAGCAGCTTAAAAAGGAACACTGAAGCTTTCTTT. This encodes CASSLKRNTEAFF.

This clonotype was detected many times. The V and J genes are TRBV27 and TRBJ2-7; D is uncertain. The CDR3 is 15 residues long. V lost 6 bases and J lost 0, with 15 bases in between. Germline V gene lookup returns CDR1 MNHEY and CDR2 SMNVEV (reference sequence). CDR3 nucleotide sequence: TGTGCCAGCAGCCCCCGACTCCTTAGCTCCTACGAGCAGTACTTC. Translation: CASSPRLLSSYEQYF.

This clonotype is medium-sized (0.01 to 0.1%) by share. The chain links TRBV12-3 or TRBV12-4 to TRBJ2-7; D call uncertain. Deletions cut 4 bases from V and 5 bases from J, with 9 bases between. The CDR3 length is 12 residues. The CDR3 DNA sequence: TGTGCCAGCAGTTATACATCCAACGAGCAGTACTTC. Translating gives CASSYTSNEQYF.

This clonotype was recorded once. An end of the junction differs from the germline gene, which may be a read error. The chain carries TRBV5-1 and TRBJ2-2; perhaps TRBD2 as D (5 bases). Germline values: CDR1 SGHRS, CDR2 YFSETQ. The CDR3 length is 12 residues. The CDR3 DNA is TGCGCCAGCAGCTTGTTGGCTGGGGAGATGTTTTTT. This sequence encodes CASSLLAGEMFF.

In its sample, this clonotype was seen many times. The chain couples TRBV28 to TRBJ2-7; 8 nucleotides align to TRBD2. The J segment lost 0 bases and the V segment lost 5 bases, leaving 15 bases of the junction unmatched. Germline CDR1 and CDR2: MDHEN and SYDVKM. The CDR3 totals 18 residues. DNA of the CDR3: TGTGCCAGCAGTCCACCCCTCTGGGAGCGGGGGAGCTCCTACGAGCAGTACTTC. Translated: CASSPPLWERGSSYEQYF.

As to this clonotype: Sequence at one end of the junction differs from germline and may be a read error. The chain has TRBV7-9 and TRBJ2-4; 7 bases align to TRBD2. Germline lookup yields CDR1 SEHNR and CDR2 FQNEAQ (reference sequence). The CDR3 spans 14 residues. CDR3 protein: CACSGDWAKNIQYF. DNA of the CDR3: TGTGCCTGCAGCGGGGACTGGGCCAAAAACATTCAGTACTTC.

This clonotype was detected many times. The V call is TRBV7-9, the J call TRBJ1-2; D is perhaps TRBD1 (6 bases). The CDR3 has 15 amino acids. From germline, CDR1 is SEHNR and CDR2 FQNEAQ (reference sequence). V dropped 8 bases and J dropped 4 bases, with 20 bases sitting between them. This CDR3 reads CASRAVQGFGYGYTF. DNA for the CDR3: TGTGCCAGCCGGGCGGTACAGGGCTTCGGCTATGGCTACACCTTC.

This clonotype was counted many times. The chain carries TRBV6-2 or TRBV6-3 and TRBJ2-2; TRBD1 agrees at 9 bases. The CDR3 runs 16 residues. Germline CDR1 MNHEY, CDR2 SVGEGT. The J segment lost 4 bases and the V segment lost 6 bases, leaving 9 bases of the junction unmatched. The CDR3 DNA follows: TGTGCCAGCAGCCGCCGGGGACAGGGACGCACCGGGGAGCTGTTTTTT. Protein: CASSRRGQGRTGELFF.

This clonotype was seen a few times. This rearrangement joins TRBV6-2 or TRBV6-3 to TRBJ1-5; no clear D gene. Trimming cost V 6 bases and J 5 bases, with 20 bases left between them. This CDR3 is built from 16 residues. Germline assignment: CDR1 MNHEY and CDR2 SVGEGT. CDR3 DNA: TGTGCCAGCAGACCGAAAAAAATAGAGGATTATCAGCCCCAGCATTTT. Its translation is CASRPKKIEDYQPQHF.

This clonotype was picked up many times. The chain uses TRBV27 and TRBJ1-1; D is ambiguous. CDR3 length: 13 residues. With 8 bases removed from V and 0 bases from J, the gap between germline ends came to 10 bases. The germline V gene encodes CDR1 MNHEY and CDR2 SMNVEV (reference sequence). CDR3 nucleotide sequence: TGTGCCAGCCGTGGACTTATGAACACTGAAGCTTTCTTT. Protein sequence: CASRGLMNTEAFF.

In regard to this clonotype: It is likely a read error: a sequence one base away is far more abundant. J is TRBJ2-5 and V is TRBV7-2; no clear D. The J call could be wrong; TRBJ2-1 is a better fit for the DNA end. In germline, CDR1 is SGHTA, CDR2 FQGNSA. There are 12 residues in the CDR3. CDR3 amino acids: CASSLNLNEQFF. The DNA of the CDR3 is TGTGCCAGCAGCTTAAACCTCAATGAGCAGTTCTTC.

The CDR3 sequence: CASSSVNPGEWDHNEQFF. As DNA, the CDR3 is TGTGCCAGCAGTTCCGTCAACCCCGGGGAGTGGGACCACAATGAGCAGTTCTTC. This rearrangement joins TRBV6-2 or TRBV6-3 to TRBJ2-1; D might be TRBD1 or TRBD2, each matching 5 bases. The germline V gene encodes CDR1 MNHEY and CDR2 SVGEGT. This CDR3 is 18 amino acids long. V lost 4 bases and J lost 5, with 24 bases in between.

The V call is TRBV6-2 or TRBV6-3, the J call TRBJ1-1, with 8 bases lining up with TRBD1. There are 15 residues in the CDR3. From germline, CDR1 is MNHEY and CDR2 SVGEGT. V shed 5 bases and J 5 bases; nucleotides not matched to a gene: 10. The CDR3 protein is CASSEPGQGITEAFF. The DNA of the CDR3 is TGTGCCAGCAGTGAGCCTGGACAGGGAATAACTGAAGCTTTCTTT.

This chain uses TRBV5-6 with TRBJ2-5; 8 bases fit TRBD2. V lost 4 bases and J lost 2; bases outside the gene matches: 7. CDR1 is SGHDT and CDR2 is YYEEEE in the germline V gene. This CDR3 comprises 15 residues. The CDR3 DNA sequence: TGTGCCAGCAGCCCAGGGACTAGACAGCAAGAGACCCAGTACTTC. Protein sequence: CASSPGTRQQETQYF. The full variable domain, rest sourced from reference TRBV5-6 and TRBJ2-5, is DAGVTQSPTHLIKTRGQQVTLRCSPKSGHDTVSWYQQALGQGPQFIFQYYEEEERQRGNFPDRFSGHQFPNYSSELNVNALLLGDSALYLCASSPGTRQQETQYFGPGTRLLVL.

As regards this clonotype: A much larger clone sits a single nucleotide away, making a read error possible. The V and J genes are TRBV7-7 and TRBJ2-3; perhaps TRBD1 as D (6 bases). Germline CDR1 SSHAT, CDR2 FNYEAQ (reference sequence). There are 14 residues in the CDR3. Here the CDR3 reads CASSLGQGTYTQYF. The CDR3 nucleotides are TGTGCTAGCAGCTTAGGGCAGGGGACATATACGCAGTATTTT.

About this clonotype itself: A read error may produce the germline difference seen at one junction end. The CDR3 reads CASSFSGTGNEKLFF. DNA for the CDR3: TGCGCCAGCAGCTTCTCCGGGACAGGGAATGAAAAACTGTTTTTC. The chain joins TRBV5-1 to TRBJ1-4; 9 nucleotides align to TRBD1. Germline V gene sequence: CDR1 SGHRS, CDR2 YFSETQ. The CDR3 loop spans 15 amino acids.

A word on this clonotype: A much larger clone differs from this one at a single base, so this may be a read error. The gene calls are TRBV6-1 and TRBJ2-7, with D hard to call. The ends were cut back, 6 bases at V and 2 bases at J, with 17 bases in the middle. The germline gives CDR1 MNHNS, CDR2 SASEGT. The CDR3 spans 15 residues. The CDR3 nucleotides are TGTGCCAGCAGAGCAGCCGTGGCTCGACCCTACGAGCAGTACTTC. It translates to CASRAAVARPYEQYF.

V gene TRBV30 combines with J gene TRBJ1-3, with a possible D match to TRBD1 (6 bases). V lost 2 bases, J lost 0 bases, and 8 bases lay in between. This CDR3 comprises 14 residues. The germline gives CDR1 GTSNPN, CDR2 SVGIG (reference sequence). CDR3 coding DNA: TGTGCCTGGAGTAAAGGGGGCTCTGGAAACACCATATATTTT. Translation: CAWSKGGSGNTIYF.

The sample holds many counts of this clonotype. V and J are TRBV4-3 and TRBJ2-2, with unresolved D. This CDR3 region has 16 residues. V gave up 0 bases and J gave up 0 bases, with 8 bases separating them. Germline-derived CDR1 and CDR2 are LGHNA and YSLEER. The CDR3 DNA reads TGCGCCAGCAGCCAAGAGGCTTTCGCGAACACCGGGGAGCTGTTTTTT. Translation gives CASSQEAFANTGELFF.

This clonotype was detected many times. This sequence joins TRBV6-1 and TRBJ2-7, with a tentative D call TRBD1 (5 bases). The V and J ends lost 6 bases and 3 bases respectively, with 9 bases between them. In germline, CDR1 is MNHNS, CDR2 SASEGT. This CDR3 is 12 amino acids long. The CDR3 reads CASSHQGYEQYF. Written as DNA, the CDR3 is TGTGCCAGCAGCCACCAGGGCTACGAGCAGTACTTC.

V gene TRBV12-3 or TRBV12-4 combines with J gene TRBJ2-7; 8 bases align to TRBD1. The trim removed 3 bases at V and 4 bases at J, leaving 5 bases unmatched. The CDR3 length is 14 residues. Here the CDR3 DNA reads TGTGCCAGCAGTTTGGTCGGACAGGGTTACGAGCAGTACTTC. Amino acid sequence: CASSLVGQGYEQYF.

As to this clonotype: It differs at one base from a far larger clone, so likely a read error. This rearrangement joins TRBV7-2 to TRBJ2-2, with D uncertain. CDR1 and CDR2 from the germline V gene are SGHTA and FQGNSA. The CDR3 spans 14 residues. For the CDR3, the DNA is TGTGCCAACAGCTTGGTCGCTGTCACCGGGGAGCTGTTTTTT. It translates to CANSLVAVTGELFF.

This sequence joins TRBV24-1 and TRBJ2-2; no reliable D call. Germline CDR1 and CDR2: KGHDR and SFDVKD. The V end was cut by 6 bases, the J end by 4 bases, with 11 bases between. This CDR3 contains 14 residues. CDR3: CATSSDPSTGELFF. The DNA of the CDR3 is TGTGCCACCAGTTCAGACCCTAGCACCGGGGAGCTGTTTTTT.

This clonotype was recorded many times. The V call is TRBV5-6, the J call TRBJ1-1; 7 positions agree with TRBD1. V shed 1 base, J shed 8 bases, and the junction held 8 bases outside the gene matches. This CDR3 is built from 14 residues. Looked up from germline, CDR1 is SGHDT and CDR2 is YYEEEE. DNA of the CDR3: TGTGCCAGCAGCTTGTATACGACAGGGAAGGAAGCTTTCTTT. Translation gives CASSLYTTGKEAFF.